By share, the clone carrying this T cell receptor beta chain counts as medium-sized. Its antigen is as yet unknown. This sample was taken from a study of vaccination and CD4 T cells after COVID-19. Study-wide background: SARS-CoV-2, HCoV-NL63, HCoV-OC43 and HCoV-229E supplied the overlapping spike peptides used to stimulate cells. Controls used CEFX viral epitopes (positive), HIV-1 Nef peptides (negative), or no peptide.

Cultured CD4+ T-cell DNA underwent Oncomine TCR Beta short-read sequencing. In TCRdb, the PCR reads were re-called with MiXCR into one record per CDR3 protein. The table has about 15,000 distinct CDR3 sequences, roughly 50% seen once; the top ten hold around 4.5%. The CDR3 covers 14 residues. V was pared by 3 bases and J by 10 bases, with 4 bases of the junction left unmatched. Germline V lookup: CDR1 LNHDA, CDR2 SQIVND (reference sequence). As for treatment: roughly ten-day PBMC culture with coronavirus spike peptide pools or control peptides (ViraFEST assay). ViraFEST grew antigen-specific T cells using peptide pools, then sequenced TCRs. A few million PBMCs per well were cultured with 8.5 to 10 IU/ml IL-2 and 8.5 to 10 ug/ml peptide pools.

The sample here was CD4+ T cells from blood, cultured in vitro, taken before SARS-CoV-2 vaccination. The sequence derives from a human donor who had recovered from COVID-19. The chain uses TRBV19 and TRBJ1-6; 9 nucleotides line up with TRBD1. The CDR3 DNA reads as TGTGCCAGTAGTATTAACAGGGGGCAATCACCCCTCCACTTT. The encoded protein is CASSINRGQSPLHF.